This entry describes one T cell receptor beta chain. An end of the junction differs from the germline gene, which may be a read error. The data belong to a study of beta chain features in type 1 diabetes. The investigators reverse transcribed all of the isolated RNA, so they sequenced expressed TCRB transcripts. Assay: immunoSEQ multiplex PCR; the TCRdb copy retains only in-frame clones and omits some. The data hold 810,000 or so clones, with 15% to 20% observed a single time. The origin of this receptor is a woman aged 18 to 35 in good health. The sequenced sample consisted of naive CD4+ T cells from blood.

The CDR3 coding sequence is TGTGCCAGCGCACCGGGGAGAGATTGGGGGACCCAGTACTTC. It specifies CASAPGRDWGTQYF. V is TRBV18 and J is TRBJ2-5, with D perhaps TRBD2 (5 bases). Per the germline V gene, CDR1 is KGHSH and CDR2 is LQKENI. The CDR3 loop spans 14 amino acids.